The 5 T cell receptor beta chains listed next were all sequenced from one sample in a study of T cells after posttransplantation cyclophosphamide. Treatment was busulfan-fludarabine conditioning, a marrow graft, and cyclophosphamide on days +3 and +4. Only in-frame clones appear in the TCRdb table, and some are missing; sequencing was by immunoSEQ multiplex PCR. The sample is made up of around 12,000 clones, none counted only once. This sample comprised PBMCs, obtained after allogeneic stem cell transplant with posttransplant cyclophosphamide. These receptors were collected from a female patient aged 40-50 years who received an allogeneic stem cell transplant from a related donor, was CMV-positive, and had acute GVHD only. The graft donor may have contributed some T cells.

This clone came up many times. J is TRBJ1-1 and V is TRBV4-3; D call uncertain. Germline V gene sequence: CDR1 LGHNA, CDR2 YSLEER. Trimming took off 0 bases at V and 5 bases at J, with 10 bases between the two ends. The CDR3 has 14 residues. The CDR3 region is CASSQDEGWTEAFF. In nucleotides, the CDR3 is TGCGCCAGCAGCCAAGATGAGGGTTGGACTGAAGCTTTCTTT.

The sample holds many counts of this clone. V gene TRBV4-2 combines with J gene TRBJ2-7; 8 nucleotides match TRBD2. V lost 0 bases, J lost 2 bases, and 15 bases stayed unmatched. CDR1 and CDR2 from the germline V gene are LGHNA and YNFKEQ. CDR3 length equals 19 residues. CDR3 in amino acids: CASSQDYASGGILAYEQYF. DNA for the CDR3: TGTGCCAGCAGCCAAGATTATGCGAGCGGGGGAATCCTCGCCTACGAGCAGTACTTC.

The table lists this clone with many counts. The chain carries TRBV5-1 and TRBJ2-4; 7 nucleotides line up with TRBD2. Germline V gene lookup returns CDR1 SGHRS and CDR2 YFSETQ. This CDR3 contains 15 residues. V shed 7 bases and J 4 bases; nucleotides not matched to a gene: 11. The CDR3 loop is CASSSTSDGKNIQYF. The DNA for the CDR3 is TGCGCCAGCTCTTCTACTAGCGACGGTAAAAACATTCAGTACTTC.

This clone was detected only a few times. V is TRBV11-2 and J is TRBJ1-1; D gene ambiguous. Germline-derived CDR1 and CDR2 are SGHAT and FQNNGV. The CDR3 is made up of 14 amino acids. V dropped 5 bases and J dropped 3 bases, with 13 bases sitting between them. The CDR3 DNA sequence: TGTGCCAGCAGCCTACTCGACATTTACACTGAAGCTTTCTTT. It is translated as CASSLLDIYTEAFF.

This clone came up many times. The CDR3 bases are TGCGCCAGCAGCCTAACCGGGACATCCGTTAATGAAAAACTGTTTTTT. Amino acids: CASSLTGTSVNEKLFF. The chain uses TRBV5-1 and TRBJ1-4; D might be TRBD1 (6 bases). The germline gives CDR1 SGHRS, CDR2 YFSETQ. V shed 4 bases and J shed 4 bases, with 17 bases lying between them. This CDR3 spans 16 amino acids.